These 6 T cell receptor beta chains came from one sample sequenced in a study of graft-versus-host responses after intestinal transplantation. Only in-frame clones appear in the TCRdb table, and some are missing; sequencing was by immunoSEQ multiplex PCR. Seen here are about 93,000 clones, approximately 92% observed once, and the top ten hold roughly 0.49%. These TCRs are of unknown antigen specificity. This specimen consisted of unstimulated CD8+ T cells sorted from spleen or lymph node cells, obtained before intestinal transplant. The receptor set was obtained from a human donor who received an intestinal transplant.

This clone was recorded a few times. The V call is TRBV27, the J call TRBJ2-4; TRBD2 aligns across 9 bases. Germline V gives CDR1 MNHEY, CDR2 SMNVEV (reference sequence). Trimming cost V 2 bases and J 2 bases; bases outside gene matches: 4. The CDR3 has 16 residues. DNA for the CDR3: TGTGCCAGCAGTTTAATGCTAGCGGGGACCAAAAACATTCAGTACTTC. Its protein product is CASSLMLAGTKNIQYF.

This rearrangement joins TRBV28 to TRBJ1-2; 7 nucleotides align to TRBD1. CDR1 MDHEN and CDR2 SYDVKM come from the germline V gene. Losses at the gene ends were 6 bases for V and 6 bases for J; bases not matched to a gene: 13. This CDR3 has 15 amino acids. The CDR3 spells CASSNYPTQGDGYTF. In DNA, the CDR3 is TGTGCCAGCAGCAATTATCCTACGCAGGGGGATGGCTACACCTTC.

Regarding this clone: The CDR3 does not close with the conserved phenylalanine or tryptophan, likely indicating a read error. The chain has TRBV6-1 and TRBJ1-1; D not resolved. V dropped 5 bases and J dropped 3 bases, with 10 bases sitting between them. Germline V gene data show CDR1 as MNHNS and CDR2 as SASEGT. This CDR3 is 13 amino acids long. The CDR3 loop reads CASSPRLHTEAFL. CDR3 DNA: TGTGCCAGCAGTCCCCGACTGCACACTGAAGCTTTCCTT.

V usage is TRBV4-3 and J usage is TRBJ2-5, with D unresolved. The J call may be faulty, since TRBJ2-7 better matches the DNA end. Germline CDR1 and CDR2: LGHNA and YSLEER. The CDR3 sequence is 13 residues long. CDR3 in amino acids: CASSQDRSYEQYF. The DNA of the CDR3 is TGCGCCAGCAGCCAAGATCGGTCCTACGAGCAGTACTTC.

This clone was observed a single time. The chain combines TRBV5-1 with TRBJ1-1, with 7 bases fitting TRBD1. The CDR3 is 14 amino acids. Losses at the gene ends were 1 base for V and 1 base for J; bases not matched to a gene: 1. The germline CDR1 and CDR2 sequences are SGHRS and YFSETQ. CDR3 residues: CASSLPGGNTEAFF. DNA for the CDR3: TGCGCCAGCAGCTTGCCAGGGGGGAACACTGAAGCTTTCTTT.

CDR3 DNA: TGTGCCAGCAGCTCGGGACAGGGGGATGAAGCTTTCTTT. It translates to CASSSGQGDEAFF. V gene TRBV7-2 combines with J gene TRBJ1-1; 11 bases line up with TRBD1. J was trimmed by 7 bases and V by 4 bases; bases with no gene match: 2. CDR3 length: 13 residues. From germline, CDR1 is SGHTA and CDR2 FQGNSA. The full variable domain, completed using reference TRBV7-2 and TRBJ1-1, is GAGVSQSPSNKVTEKGKDVELRCDPISGHTALYWYRQSLGQGLEFLIYFQGNSAPDKSGLPSDRFSAERTGGSVSTLTIQRTQQEDSAVYLCASSSGQGDEAFFGQGTRLTVV.